The rows below give T cell receptor beta chains drawn from one sample of a study of shared clonotypes between healthy human individuals. Generated by immunoSEQ multiplex PCR, the TCRdb table keeps only in-frame clones and is missing some. The data show some 2.3 million clones, 85% to 95% seen once. The sequencing sample was made of naive CD4+ T cells from PBMCs. All receptors come from a young man in good health. Some clones in this sample may be carry-over from other donors' samples. Both conserved end residues are part of each CDR3. Clone size appears in some rows only: once, few, many, or a class for an expanded clone.

clone size,V gene,J gene,CDR3 protein
-,TRBV7-9,TRBJ2-2,CASTPRSRDTGELFF
-,TRBV7-2,TRBJ1-1,CASTRSDGRAFF
-,TRBV30,TRBJ1-4,CAWSVEGVKLFF
-,TRBV14,TRBJ1-2,CASSRGSEGYTF
-,TRBV2,TRBJ2-1,CASSLREGPYNEQFF
-,TRBV9,TRBJ2-1,CASSVDVGGTYNEQFF
-,TRBV28,TRBJ2-3,CASSSLAGGTDTQYF
-,TRBV5-1,TRBJ2-3,CASKEELLTDTQYF
-,TRBV7-2,TRBJ2-5,CASSSRETQYF
-,TRBV7-9,TRBJ2-1,CASSLKEPSNEQFF
-,TRBV28,TRBJ1-2,CASSSPDREFLGYTF
-,TRBV15,TRBJ2-7,CATSRGIGAGEQYF
-,TRBV7-9,TRBJ1-2,CASSPGGQTLGYGYTF
-,TRBV28,TRBJ2-1,CASTPTGPNNEQFF
-,TRBV11-3,TRBJ2-2,CASNPGVHTGELFF
-,TRBV28,TRBJ2-7,CASRQGALFFPEQYF
-,TRBV6-1,TRBJ2-7,CASSVSRRTGVLDEQYF
once,TRBV2,TRBJ2-7,CASSEVTSLQYF
-,TRBV25-1,TRBJ1-6,CASGVRTELNSPLHF
-,TRBV28,TRBJ2-7,CASSSSGASIYEQYF
-,TRBV28,TRBJ2-4,CASGLIGTKGKNIQYF
-,TRBV6-5,TRBJ1-2,CASSRQLNYGYTF
-,TRBV20-1,TRBJ2-5,CTAGYQETQYF
-,TRBV29-1,TRBJ1-2,CSVVGRWVNGYTF